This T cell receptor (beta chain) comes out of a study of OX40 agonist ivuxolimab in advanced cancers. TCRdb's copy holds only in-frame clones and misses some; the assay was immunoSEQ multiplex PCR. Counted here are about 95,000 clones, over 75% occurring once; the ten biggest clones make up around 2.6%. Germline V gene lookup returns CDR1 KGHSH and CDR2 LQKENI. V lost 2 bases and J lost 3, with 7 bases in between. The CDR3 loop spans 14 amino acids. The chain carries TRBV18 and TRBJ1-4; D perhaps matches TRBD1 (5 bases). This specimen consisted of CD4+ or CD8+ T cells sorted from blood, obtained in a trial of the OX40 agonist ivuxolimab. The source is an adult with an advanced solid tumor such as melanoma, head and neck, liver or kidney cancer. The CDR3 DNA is TGTGCCAGCTCACCAGGAGGGGCTAATGAAAAACTGTTTTTT. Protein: CASSPGGANEKLFF.